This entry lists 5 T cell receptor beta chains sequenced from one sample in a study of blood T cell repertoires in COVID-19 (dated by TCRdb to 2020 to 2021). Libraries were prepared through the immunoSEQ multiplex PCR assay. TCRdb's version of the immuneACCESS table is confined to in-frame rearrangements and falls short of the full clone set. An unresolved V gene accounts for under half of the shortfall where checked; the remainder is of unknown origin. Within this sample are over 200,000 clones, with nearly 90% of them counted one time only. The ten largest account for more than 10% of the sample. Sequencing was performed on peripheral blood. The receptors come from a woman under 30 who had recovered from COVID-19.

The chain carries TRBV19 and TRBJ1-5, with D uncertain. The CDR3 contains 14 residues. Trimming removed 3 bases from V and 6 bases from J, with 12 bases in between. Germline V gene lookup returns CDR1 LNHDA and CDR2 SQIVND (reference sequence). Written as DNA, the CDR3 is TGTGCCAGTAGTATTCCGGGTCGTATTCAGCCCCAGCATTTT. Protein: CASSIPGRIQPQHF.

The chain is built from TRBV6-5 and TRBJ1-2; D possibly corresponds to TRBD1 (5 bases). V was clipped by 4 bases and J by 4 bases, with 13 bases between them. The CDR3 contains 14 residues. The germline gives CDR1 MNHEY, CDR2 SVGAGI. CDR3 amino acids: CASSSQGGFYGYTF. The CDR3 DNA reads TGTGCCAGCAGTTCTCAGGGTGGGTTCTATGGCTACACCTTC.

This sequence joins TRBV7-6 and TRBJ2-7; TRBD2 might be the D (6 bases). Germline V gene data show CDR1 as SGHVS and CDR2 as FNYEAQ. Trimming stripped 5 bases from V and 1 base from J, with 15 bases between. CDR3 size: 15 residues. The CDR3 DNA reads TGTGCCAGCAGCGCCGTCGGGAGAGGGTCCTACGAGCAGTACTTC. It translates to CASSAVGRGSYEQYF.

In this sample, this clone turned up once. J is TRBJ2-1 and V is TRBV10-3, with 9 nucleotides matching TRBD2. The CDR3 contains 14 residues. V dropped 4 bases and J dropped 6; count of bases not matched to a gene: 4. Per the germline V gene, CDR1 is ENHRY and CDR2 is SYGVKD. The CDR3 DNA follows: TGTGCCATCAGTGCGCTAGCGGGGACCAATGAGCAGTTCTTC. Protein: CAISALAGTNEQFF.

The CDR3 coding sequence is TGTGCCAGCAGCGTCGGCGGGACAGGGATCTCCTACGAGCAGTACTTC. Its translation: CASSVGGTGISYEQYF. The chain carries TRBV9 and TRBJ2-7; 9 nucleotides match TRBD1. V lost 2 bases to trimming and J lost 0 bases; unmatched junction nucleotides: 6. CDR1 and CDR2 (germline): SGDLS, YYNGEE. CDR3 size: 16 residues. The full variable domain, rest sourced from reference TRBV9 and TRBJ2-7, is DSGVTQTPKHLITATGQRVTLRCSPRSGDLSVYWYQQSLDQGLQFLIQYYNGEERAKGNILERFSAQQFPDLHSELNLSSLELGDSALYFCASSVGGTGISYEQYFGPGTRLTVT.